This T cell receptor beta chain emerged from a study of blood T cell repertoires in COVID-19. In terms of age and location, participants ranged from roughly 18 to 100 years and lived in under 30 US areas. Each recovered donor of Cohort 3 presented with two negative PCRs, clearance, or symptom resolution. Trimming shortened V by 3 bases and J by 1 base, and 10 bases separated the two germline ends. The CDR3 has 15 amino acids. The V gene's germline CDR1 is MNHEY and CDR2 SVGAGI. Produced via immunoSEQ multiplex PCR; TCRdb's table is partial and in-frame only. This table holds about 250,000 clones, just over 85% found once.

This chain uses TRBV6-5 with TRBJ1-3; no reliable D call. Sequencing input: PBMCs or T cells enriched from blood (not recorded which). This clonotype was sampled from a man aged 35-49 years who had recovered from COVID-19. CDR3 amino acids: CASSYRPTSGNTIYF. CDR3 nucleotide sequence: TGTGCCAGCAGTTATAGACCGACTTCTGGAAACACCATATATTTT.